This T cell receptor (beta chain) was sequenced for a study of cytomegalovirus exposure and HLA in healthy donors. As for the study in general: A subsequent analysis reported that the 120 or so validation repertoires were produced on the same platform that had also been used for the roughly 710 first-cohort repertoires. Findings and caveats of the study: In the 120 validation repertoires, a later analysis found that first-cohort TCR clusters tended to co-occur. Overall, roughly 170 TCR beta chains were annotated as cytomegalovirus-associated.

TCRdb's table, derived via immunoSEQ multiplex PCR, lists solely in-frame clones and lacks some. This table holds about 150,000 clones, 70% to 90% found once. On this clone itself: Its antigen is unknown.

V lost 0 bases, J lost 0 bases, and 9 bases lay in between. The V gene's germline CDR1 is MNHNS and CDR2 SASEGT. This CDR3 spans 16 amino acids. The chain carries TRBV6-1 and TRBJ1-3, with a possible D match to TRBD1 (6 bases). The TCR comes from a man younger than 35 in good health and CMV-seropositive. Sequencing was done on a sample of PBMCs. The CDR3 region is CASSEATRGSGNTIYF. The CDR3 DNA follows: TGTGCCAGCAGTGAAGCCACCAGGGGCTCTGGAAACACCATATATTTT.